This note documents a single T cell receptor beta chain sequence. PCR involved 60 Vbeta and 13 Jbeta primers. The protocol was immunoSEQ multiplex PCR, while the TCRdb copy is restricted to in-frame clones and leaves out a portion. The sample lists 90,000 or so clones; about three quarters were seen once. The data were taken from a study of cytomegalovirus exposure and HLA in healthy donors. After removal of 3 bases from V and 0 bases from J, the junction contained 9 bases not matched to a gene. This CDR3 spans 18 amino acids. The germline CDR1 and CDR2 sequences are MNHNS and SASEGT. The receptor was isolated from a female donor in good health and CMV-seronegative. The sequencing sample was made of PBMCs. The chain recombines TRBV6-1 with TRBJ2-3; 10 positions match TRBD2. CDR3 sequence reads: CASSETGDSGGSTDTQYF. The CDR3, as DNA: TGTGCCAGCAGTGAGACAGGGGATAGCGGGGGGAGCACAGATACGCAGTATTTT.